This TCR beta chain was retrieved from a study of CD8 T cells in ankylosing spondylitis. With 8 bases removed from V and 3 bases from J, the gap between germline ends came to 11 bases. This CDR3 contains 14 residues. TCRdb ran MiXCR on the 5' RACE reads and lists one entry per CDR3 protein. The sample includes around 770,000 distinct CDR3 sequences, around 17% seen only once; the top ten take under 20%. Findings of the study overall: Seemingly characteristic of ankylosing spondylitis blood was a TCR beta motif consisting of about 8 highly homologous variants. Significantly higher representation of disease-linked clones was reported for matched ankylosing spondylitis synovial fluid. Certain motif variants had earlier been reported in reactive arthritis synovial fluid and blood.

As for this clonotype: Its target is not known.

This sequence originates from a male donor with ankylosing spondylitis. The sample consisted of blood, either unsorted or a sorted T cell fraction (not recorded which). This chain joins TRBV12-3 or TRBV12-4 and TRBJ1-6, with D unclear. The CDR3 here is CASHLSHYNSPLHF. DNA for the CDR3: TGTGCCAGCCACCTAAGCCACTATAATTCACCCCTCCACTTT.